One sample yielded the 21 T cell receptor beta chains listed below, sequenced in a study of blood T cell repertoires in COVID-19. Libraries were prepared by immunoSEQ multiplex PCR; TCRdb keeps only in-frame clonotypes and omits some of them. The sample shows approximately 200,000 clones, 65% to 90% of them seen only once. The material sequenced was peripheral blood. The receptors here all came from a human donor in a cohort sampled during active COVID-19.

This CDR3 reads CASSSRTGGSGANVLTF. CDR3 sequence (DNA): TGTGCCAGTAGTTCCCGGACAGGTGGCTCTGGGGCCAACGTCCTGACTTTC. The chain combines TRBV19 with TRBJ2-6; 7 nucleotides line up with TRBD1. Germline V gives CDR1 LNHDA, CDR2 SQIVND (reference sequence). J was trimmed by 0 bases and V by 5 bases; bases with no gene match: 7. The CDR3 covers 17 residues.

The rearrangement joins TRBV19 to TRBJ1-5, with D perhaps matching TRBD1 (6 bases). Germline CDR1 LNHDA, CDR2 SQIVND (reference sequence). The CDR3 runs 14 residues. The V end lost 9 bases, the J end lost 3 bases, and 15 bases lay between the germline ends. The CDR3 loop is CASNTPGHNQPQHF. As DNA, the CDR3 is TGTGCCAGCAACACGCCGGGACACAATCAGCCCCAGCATTTT.

This clone was seen only a few times. The chain carries TRBV19 and TRBJ1-3, with D possibly being TRBD1 (5 bases). V gave up 5 bases and J gave up 2 bases, with 7 bases separating them. Per the germline V gene, CDR1 is LNHDA and CDR2 is SQIVND (reference sequence). This CDR3 has 13 residues. CDR3 nucleotides: TGTGCCAGTAGTGAACAGGCTGGAAACACCATATATTTT. Encoded protein: CASSEQAGNTIYF. The full variable domain, rest sourced from reference TRBV19 and TRBJ1-3, is DGGITQSPKYLFRKEGQNVTLSCEQNLNHDAMYWYRQDPGQGLRLIYYSQIVNDFQKGDIAEGYSVSREKKESFPLTVTSAQKNPTAFYLCASSEQAGNTIYFGEGSWLTVV.

This clone was seen a few times. The chain uses TRBV10-3 and TRBJ1-4, with D uncertain. The germline CDR1 and CDR2 sequences are ENHRY and SYGVKD. V gave up 1 base and J gave up 7 bases, with 4 bases separating them. The CDR3 runs to 12 residues. The CDR3: CAISEYGEKLFF. CDR3 DNA sequence: TGTGCCATCAGTGAGTACGGTGAAAAACTGTTTTTT.

The gene calls are TRBV28 and TRBJ1-4; TRBD1 matches at 8 bases. CDR3 length equals 13 residues. Trimming took 5 bases from V and 8 from J; bases not matched to a gene: 4. Germline values: CDR1 MDHEN, CDR2 SYDVKM. The CDR3: CASSTGGREKLFF. The CDR3 nucleotides are TGTGCCAGCAGTACAGGGGGGAGGGAAAAACTGTTTTTT.

This clone was counted a few times. The genes are TRBV29-1 and TRBJ2-1; 7 nucleotides agree with TRBD2. Germline V lookup: CDR1 SQVTM, CDR2 ANQGSEA. The CDR3 totals 12 residues. Trimming at V came to 2 bases and at J to 11 bases, leaving 6 bases not matched to a gene. This CDR3 is CSVERQTSQQFF. CDR3 sequence (DNA): TGCAGCGTTGAAAGGCAGACTAGCCAGCAGTTCTTC.

The CDR3 loop reads CATQGGRAYEQYF. DNA for the CDR3: TGTGCCACCCAGGGAGGGAGGGCTTACGAGCAGTACTTC. V and J are TRBV6-6 and TRBJ2-7; 7 bases line up with TRBD2. This CDR3 comprises 13 residues. Germline V lookup: CDR1 MNHNY, CDR2 SVGAGI (reference sequence). Germline trimming cut 10 bases from V and 4 bases from J; bases unmatched to any gene: 10.

The chain couples TRBV7-9 to TRBJ1-1; no clear D gene. Trimming removed 5 bases at V and 4 bases at J, with 14 bases between. Germline CDR1 is SEHNR and CDR2 is FQNEAQ (reference sequence). The CDR3 is 14 residues long. The CDR3 nucleotides are TGTGCCAGCAGCACCGAGGTGGAGGGCACTGAAGCTTTCTTT. Translated, it gives CASSTEVEGTEAFF.

The V gene is TRBV6-4, the J gene TRBJ2-2, with TRBD2 matching 10 bases. The CDR3 spans 19 residues. J was trimmed by 0 bases and V by 4 bases; bases with no gene match: 11. Germline V CDR1 and CDR2: MRHNA, SNTAGT. CDR3 in DNA: TGTGCCAGCAGTGGGGCTAGCGGGAGTGATATTTCGAACACCGGGGAGCTGTTTTTT. Its translation is CASSGASGSDISNTGELFF.

This clone was picked up a small number of times. The rearrangement joins TRBV30 to TRBJ1-3; 7 nucleotides align to TRBD1. The V segment lost 4 bases and the J segment 0 bases; nucleotides outside the gene matches: 9. The germline V gene has CDR1 GTSNPN and CDR2 SVGIG (reference sequence). The CDR3 length is 16 residues. In DNA, the CDR3 is TGTGCCTGGACCTCGGACAGGTTCTCCTCTGGAAACACCATATATTTT. Amino acids: CAWTSDRFSSGNTIYF. Full variable domain (missing parts from reference TRBV30 and TRBJ1-3): SQTIHQWPATLVQPVGSPLSLECTVEGTSNPNLYWYRQAAGRGLQLLFYSVGIGQISSEVPQNLSASRPQDRQFILSSKKLLLSDSGFYLCAWTSDRFSSGNTIYFGEGSWLTVV.

The chain uses TRBV5-1 and TRBJ2-5; 7 positions agree with TRBD2. The CDR3 covers 15 residues. J gave up 7 bases and V 5 bases, and 14 bases lay outside the gene matches. The germline gives CDR1 SGHRS, CDR2 YFSETQ. CDR3 amino acids: CASRDRSGTPGTQYF. The DNA of the CDR3 is TGCGCCAGCAGAGACAGAAGCGGGACTCCGGGGACCCAGTACTTC.

The V gene is TRBV6-5, the J gene TRBJ2-1; TRBD2 is a possible D gene (6 bases). In germline, CDR1 is MNHEY, CDR2 SVGAGI. The CDR3 runs 14 residues. Trimming took off 8 bases at V and 6 bases at J, with 17 bases between the two ends. For the CDR3, the DNA is TGTGCCAGCGTCCGGGGGTTGGCGCGCAATGAGCAGTTCTTC. It codes for CASVRGLARNEQFF.

The chain joins TRBV6-2 or TRBV6-3 to TRBJ2-1; TRBD2 aligns across 7 bases. This CDR3 is 15 amino acids long. CDR1 and CDR2 (germline): MNHEY, SVGEGT. V shed 0 bases, J shed 7 bases, and the junction held 6 bases outside the gene matches. The CDR3: CASSYSASGANEQFF. For the CDR3, the DNA is TGTGCCAGCAGTTACTCCGCGAGCGGGGCTAATGAGCAGTTCTTC.

This clone was observed a few times. The V and J genes are TRBV19 and TRBJ2-2, with 9 bases identical to TRBD2. Germline V gene data show CDR1 as LNHDA and CDR2 as SQIVND (reference sequence). J gave up 4 bases and V 6 bases, and 6 bases lay outside the gene matches. The CDR3 is 15 residues long. Here the CDR3 reads CASRAIAGVTGELFF. The CDR3 DNA is TGTGCCAGTAGGGCCATAGCGGGGGTCACCGGGGAGCTGTTTTTT.

In its sample, this clone was seen many times. This chain connects TRBV27 to TRBJ2-3; D is uncertain. With 6 bases removed from V and 7 bases from J, the gap between germline ends came to 11 bases. CDR1 is MNHEY, CDR2 SMNVEV, per germline (reference sequence). CDR3 length equals 12 residues. The CDR3, as DNA: TGTGCCAGCAGCTCACTACCGAATACGCAGTATTTT. As protein: CASSSLPNTQYF.

The chain combines TRBV7-2 with TRBJ2-1, with 12 positions matching TRBD2. Germline V CDR1 and CDR2: SGHTA, FQGNSA. Trimming removed 4 bases from V and 2 bases from J; junction bases left unmatched: 0. The CDR3 has 15 residues. CDR3 in DNA: TGTGCCAGCAGCTGGACTAGCGGGGCCTACAATGAGCAGTTCTTC. This translates into CASSWTSGAYNEQFF.

This chain links TRBV11-2 with TRBJ1-4; D perhaps matches TRBD1 (5 bases). This CDR3 has 15 residues. V dropped 1 base and J dropped 7 bases, with 13 bases sitting between them. Germline V gene sequence: CDR1 SGHAT, CDR2 FQNNGV. The CDR3 is CASSLAAGRREKLFF. CDR3 coding DNA: TGTGCCAGCAGCTTAGCGGCAGGGAGGCGTGAAAAACTGTTTTTT.

This chain uses TRBV28 with TRBJ2-3; 8 positions match TRBD1. J lost 7 bases, V lost 10 bases, and 7 bases had no gene match. CDR1 and CDR2 (germline): MDHEN, SYDVKM. This CDR3 comprises 12 residues. The CDR3 is CATEDRVNTQYF. The CDR3 DNA reads as TGTGCCACGGAGGACAGGGTGAATACGCAGTATTTT.

V usage is TRBV7-8 and J usage is TRBJ2-3; 7 nucleotides line up with TRBD1. Unmatched junction bases numbered 2, after V lost 5 bases and J lost 6 bases. Germline CDR1 SGHVS, CDR2 FQNEAQ. CDR3 length equals 12 residues. In DNA form, the CDR3 reads TGTGCCAGCAGCCCCAGGGGGGATACGCAGTATTTT. This sequence encodes CASSPRGDTQYF. The whole variable domain, filled in from reference TRBV7-8 and TRBJ2-3, reads GAGVSQSPRYKVAKRGQDVALRCDPISGHVSLFWYQQALGQGPEFLTYFQNEAQLDKSGLPSDRFFAERPEGSVSTLKIQRTQQEDSAVYLCASSPRGDTQYFGPGTRLTVL.

This clone has only a few counts. The chain is built from TRBV6-2 or TRBV6-3 and TRBJ2-7, with D maybe TRBD1 (5 bases). The CDR3 is 14 amino acids. The V gene lost 0 bases and the J gene lost 1 base, with 7 bases spanning the gap. Germline V gene sequence: CDR1 MNHEY, CDR2 SVGEGT. The CDR3, as DNA: TGTGCCAGCAGTTACTCGACAGCTTCCTACGAGCAGTACTTC. The encoded protein is CASSYSTASYEQYF.

In DNA, the CDR3 is TGTGCCAGCAGCGGCCCGTACAGGGGGACAGATACGCAGTATTTT. It yields the protein CASSGPYRGTDTQYF. The chain recombines TRBV9 with TRBJ2-3; 8 bases agree with TRBD1. V lost 3 bases, J lost 3 bases, and 6 bases stayed unmatched. Germline V gene data show CDR1 as SGDLS and CDR2 as YYNGEE. CDR3 size: 15 residues.